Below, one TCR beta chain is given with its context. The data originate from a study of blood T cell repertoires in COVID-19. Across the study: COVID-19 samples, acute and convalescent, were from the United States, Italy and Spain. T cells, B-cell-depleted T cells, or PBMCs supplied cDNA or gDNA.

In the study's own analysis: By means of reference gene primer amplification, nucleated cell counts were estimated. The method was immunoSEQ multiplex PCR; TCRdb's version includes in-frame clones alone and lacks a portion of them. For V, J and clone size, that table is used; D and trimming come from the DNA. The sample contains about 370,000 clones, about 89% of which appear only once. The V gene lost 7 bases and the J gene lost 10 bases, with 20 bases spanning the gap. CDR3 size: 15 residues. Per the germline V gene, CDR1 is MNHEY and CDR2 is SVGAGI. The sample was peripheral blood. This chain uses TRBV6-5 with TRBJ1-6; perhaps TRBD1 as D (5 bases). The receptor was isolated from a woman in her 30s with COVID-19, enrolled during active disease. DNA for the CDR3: TGTGCCAGCACAGGGTCGGGGGAGAAAAGGTCACCCCTCCACTTT. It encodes CASTGSGEKRSPLHF.